The entry that follows covers one T cell receptor beta chain sequence. The data are from a study of T-cell reconstitution after alpha-beta-depleted transplantation in children. As it was prepared, the TCRbeta library received unique molecular identifiers. TCRdb redid the calling of the PCR reads with MiXCR, one entry per CDR3 protein. The table records a few hundred thousand distinct CDR3 sequences, over 9% of them present only once. The V gene lost 8 bases and the J gene lost 5 bases, with 24 bases spanning the gap. This CDR3 spans 16 amino acids. CDR1 is MNHEY, CDR2 SVGEGT, per germline. The starting material was PBMCs from the stem cell graft donor, obtained from the stem cell graft. The TCR was taken from a human donor who donated a stem cell graft to a child with acute lymphoblastic leukemia. V and J are TRBV6-2 or TRBV6-3 and TRBJ1-1; D might be TRBD1 (5 bases). The CDR3 DNA follows: TGTGCCAGCTACCGCAGGGAAATAGGCCCAGAAACTGAAGCTTTCTTT. It specifies CASYRREIGPETEAFF.